This TCR beta chain was recovered during a study of a mutant IDH1 vaccine in newly diagnosed glioma (TCRdb year 2021). In the study overall: Vaccination began 4-6 weeks after radiotherapy alone, or alongside temozolomide cycles in the chemotherapy-containing groups. Six visits were used for peripheral blood collection: V03 (baseline), V05, V07, V10, V12 and V13. For exploratory analyses, longitudinal TCRB deep sequencing was carried out in about 26 treated patients wherever samples were available. Prior to enrollment, patients had been given standard therapy consisting of radiotherapy alone, temozolomide alone, or radiochemotherapy with temozolomide, with the combination given to most patients. Of the approximately 35 treated patients, approximately 62% were male and about 40% were female, and the mean age was 40.4 years. Visit V12 was the week-35 safety follow-up and visit V13 was the week-47 end of study. The research as a whole found: Vaccine-induced immune responses across multiple MHC alleles were detected in 90% to 95% of patients. The authors noted that analyses of patient blood samples could not be reproduced because of sample limitations. No apparent relationship was observed between pseudoprogression and alterations in the top peripheral T cell clonotypes detected by TCRB sequencing. PBMC samples for TCRB deep sequencing were selected based on availability.

The germline V gene (reference sequence) gives CDR1 as PRHDT and CDR2 as FYEKMQ. After removal of 4 bases from V and 8 bases from J, the junction retains 13 bases not matched to a gene. The cysteine opens and the phenylalanine closes a CDR3 of 17 amino acids. Here the CDR3 DNA is all that survives: 51 bases in frame from base 1. Preparation of the library involved the immunoSEQ multiplex PCR assay. Rearranged TCR beta chain sequences were amplified using the hsTCRB Kit according to the manufacturer's protocol. TCRB libraries were sequenced on an Illumina MiSeq. The authors' analysis ran thus. The proprietary platform of the kit vendor was used for demultiplexing, trimming and gene mapping. Entries here come from immuneACCESS through TCRdb and include only in-frame sequences with V and J called. Some clones fail to appear in such tables; in the studies checked, an unresolved V gene covers under half of the shortfall, and the cause of the remainder is unknown. For V, J and clone size, that table is used; D and trimming come from the DNA. In this sample the table shows tens of thousands of clones, more than 70% of which occur a single time. Of the sample, roughly 12% is held by the ten largest clones.

This clone is judged medium-sized (0.01 to 0.1%). Its antigen remains undetermined. Base qualities are missing; no much larger clone stands one base away. Per the publication, the time point label means: week 35, safety follow-up. Every vaccine dose consisted of 300 ug of a 20-mer mutant IDH1 peptide in Montanide, administered subcutaneously together with topical imiquimod. Across visits V03 through V10, patients got a total of eight vaccinations, given in weeks 1, 3, 5, 7, 11, 15, 19 and 23. The donors had newly diagnosed IDH1-mutant astrocytomas of WHO grade 3 or 4 that showed loss of nuclear ATRX. The samples were drawn from NOA16, a multicentre, single-arm, open-label phase I trial in Germany that tested a mutant IDH1 peptide vaccine in humans for the first time. The DNeasy Blood and Tissue Kit was used to extract genomic DNA from EDTA blood for TCRB sequencing.

The specimen comprised PBMCs, sampled from a glioma patient whose treatment included an IDH1 peptide vaccine. The chain is encoded by TRBV13 joined to TRBJ2-1, with 11 middle bases fitting TRBD2. This TCR derives from a man aged 18 to 35 with glioma. The DNA reads TGTGCCAGCAGCTACGGGGTAGCGGGGGGGCCAGTAGATGAGCAGTTCTTC. Translated, this is CASSYGVAGGPVDEQFF. With the portions outside the CDR3 filled from the reference TRBV13 and TRBJ2-1 genes, the complete variable region becomes AAGVIQSPRHLIKEKRETATLKCYPIPRHDTVYWYQQGPGQDPQFLISFYEKMQSDKGSIPDRFSAQQFSDYHSELNMSSLELGDSALYFCASSYGVAGGPVDEQFFGPGTRLTVL.